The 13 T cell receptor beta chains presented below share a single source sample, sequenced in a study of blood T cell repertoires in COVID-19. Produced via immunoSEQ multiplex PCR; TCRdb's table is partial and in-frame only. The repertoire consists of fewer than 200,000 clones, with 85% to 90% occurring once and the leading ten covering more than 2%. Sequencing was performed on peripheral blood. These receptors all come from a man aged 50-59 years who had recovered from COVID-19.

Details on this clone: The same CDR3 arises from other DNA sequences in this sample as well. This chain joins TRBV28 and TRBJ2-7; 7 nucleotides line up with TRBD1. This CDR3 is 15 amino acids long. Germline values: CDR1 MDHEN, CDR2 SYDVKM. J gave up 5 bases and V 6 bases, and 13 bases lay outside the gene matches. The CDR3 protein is CASRPDRVKVHEQYF. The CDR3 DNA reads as TGTGCCAGCAGGCCCGACAGGGTCAAAGTCCACGAGCAGTACTTC.

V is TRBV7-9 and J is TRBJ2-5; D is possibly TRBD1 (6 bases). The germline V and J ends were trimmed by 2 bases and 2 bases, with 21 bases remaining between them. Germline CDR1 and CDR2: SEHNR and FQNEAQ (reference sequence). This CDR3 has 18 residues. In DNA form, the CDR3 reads TGTGCCAGCAGCTTACGGACAGTCGACTGGCGATTTCAAGAGACCCAGTACTTC. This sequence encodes CASSLRTVDWRFQETQYF.

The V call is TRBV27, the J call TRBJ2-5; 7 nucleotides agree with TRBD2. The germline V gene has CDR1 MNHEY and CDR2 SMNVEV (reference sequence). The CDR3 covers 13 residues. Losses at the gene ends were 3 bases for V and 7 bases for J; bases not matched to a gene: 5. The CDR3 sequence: CASSFGGEGTQYF. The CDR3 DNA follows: TGTGCCAGCAGTTTTGGCGGGGAGGGGACCCAGTACTTC.

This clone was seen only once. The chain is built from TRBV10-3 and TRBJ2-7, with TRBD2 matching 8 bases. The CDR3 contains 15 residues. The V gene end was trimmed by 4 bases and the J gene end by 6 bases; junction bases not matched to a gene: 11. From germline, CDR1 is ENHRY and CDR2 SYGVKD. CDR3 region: CAISAREGPAGEQYF. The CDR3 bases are TGTGCCATCAGTGCCCGGGAGGGCCCAGCCGGCGAGCAGTACTTC.

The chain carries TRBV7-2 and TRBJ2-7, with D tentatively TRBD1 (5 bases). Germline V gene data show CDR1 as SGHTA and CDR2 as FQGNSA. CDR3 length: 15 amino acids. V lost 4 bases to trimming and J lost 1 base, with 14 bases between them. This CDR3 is CASSSVAPGSYEQYF. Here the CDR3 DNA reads TGTGCCAGCAGCTCGGTGGCCCCAGGGTCCTACGAGCAGTACTTC.

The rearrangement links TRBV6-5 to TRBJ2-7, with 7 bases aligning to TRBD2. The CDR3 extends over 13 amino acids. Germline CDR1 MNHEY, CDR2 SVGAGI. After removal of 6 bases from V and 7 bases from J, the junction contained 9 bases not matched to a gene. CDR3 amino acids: CASRNSRGGEQYF. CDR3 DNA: TGTGCCAGCAGAAATTCTCGGGGAGGGGAGCAGTACTTC.

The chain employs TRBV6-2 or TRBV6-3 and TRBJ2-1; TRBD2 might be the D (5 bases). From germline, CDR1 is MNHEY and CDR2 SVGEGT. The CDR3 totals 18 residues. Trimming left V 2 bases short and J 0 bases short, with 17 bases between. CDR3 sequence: CASSYEGSSLSSYNEQFF. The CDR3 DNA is TGTGCCAGCAGTTACGAGGGCAGCTCCCTAAGCTCCTACAATGAGCAGTTCTTC.

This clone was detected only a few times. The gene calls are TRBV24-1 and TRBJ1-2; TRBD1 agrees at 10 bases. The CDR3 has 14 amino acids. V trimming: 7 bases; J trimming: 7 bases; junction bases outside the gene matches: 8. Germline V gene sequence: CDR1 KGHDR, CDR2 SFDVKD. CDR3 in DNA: TGTGCCACCAGGGGGACAGGGGACTTGGGTGGCTACACCTTC. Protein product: CATRGTGDLGGYTF.

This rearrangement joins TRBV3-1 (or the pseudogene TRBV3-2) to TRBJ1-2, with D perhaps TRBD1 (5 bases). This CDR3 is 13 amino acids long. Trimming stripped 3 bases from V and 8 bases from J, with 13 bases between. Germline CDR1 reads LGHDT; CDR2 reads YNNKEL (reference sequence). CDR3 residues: CASSHDRAKGYTF. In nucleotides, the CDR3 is TGTGCCAGCAGCCATGACAGAGCGAAAGGCTACACCTTC.

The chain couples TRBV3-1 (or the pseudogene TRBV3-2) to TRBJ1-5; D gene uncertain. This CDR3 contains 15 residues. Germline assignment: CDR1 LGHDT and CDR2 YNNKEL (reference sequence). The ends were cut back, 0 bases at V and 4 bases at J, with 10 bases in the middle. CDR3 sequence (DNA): TGTGCCAGCAGCCAAGACCCCAATCGGAATCAGCCCCAGCATTTT. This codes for CASSQDPNRNQPQHF.

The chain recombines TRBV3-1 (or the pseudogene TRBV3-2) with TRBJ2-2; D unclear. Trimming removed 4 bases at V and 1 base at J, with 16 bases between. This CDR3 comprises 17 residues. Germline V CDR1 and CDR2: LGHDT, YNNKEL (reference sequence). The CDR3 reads CASSLGGVLENTGELFF. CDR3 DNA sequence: TGTGCCAGCAGCCTCGGTGGTGTCCTTGAGAACACCGGGGAGCTGTTTTTT.

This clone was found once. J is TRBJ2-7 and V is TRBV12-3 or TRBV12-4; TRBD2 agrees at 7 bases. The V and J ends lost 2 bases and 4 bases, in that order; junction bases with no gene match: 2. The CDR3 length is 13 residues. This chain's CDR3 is CASSLRTRYEQYF. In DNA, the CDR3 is TGTGCCAGCAGTTTACGGACTAGATACGAGCAGTACTTC.

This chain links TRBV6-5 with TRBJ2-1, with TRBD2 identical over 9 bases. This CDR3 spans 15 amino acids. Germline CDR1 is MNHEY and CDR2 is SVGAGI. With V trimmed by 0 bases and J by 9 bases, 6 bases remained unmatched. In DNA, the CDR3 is TGTGCCAGCAGTTACTCAGGCGGGAGGGCCAGTGAGCAGTTCTTC. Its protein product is CASSYSGGRASEQFF.